These 13 T cell receptor beta chains came from one sample sequenced in a study of blood T cell repertoires in COVID-19. TCRdb's copy holds only in-frame clones and misses some; the assay was immunoSEQ multiplex PCR. The sample yields more than 75,000 clones, 75% to 90% seen once. The sample taken for sequencing was peripheral blood. These TCRs come from a man older than 75 with active or convalescent COVID-19.

V gene TRBV3-1 (or the pseudogene TRBV3-2) combines with J gene TRBJ2-3, with D maybe TRBD2 (5 bases). V was pared by 3 bases and J by 3 bases, with 13 bases between. Germline V gives CDR1 LGHDT, CDR2 YNNKEL (reference sequence). The CDR3 has 15 amino acids. CDR3 protein: CASSQGLAGTDTQYF. The CDR3 nucleotides read TGTGCCAGCAGCCAGGGCCTGGCGGGTACAGATACGCAGTATTTT.

The CDR3 bases are TGTGCCAGCAGCGTAGCGGCGGGAGGCCGATCGGAGCAGTTCTTC. Protein sequence: CASSVAAGGRSEQFF. V and J are TRBV9 and TRBJ2-1, with 8 nucleotides matching TRBD2. Germline V gene lookup returns CDR1 SGDLS and CDR2 YYNGEE. The J segment lost 10 bases and the V segment lost 0 bases, leaving 9 bases of the junction unmatched. The CDR3 is 15 residues long.

The rearrangement links TRBV14 to TRBJ2-3, with 13 bases fitting TRBD2. This CDR3 has 19 amino acids. The J segment lost 5 bases and the V segment lost 1 base, leaving 12 bases of the junction unmatched. The germline CDR1 and CDR2 sequences are SGHDN and FVKESK. The CDR3 sequence is CASSQVPGTSGKTGDTQYF. CDR3 coding DNA: TGTGCCAGCAGCCAAGTACCGGGGACTAGCGGGAAAACTGGAGATACGCAGTATTTT.

This clone was counted a single time. This chain connects TRBV7-9 to TRBJ1-4; D is perhaps TRBD1 (6 bases). Germline loops: CDR1 SEHNR, CDR2 FQNEAQ (reference sequence). CDR3 size: 13 residues. Trimming removed 5 bases at V and 5 bases at J, with 9 bases between. The CDR3 DNA reads as TGTGCCAGCAGCCGAGGACAGAATGAAAAACTGTTTTTT. It is translated as CASSRGQNEKLFF.

This chain connects TRBV5-6 to TRBJ1-5; unclear D gene. V was trimmed by 7 bases and J by 0 bases, leaving 14 bases between them. Germline loops: CDR1 SGHDT, CDR2 YYEEEE. This CDR3 comprises 15 residues. The CDR3 DNA follows: TGTGCCAGCCATACAACGATTCATAGCAATCAGCCCCAGCATTTT. Translated: CASHTTIHSNQPQHF.

This clone was recorded once. The V and J genes are TRBV3-1 (or the pseudogene TRBV3-2) and TRBJ2-5; D unclear. The CDR3 runs to 11 residues. Per germline, CDR1 LGHDT and CDR2 YNNKEL (reference sequence). V was pared by 4 bases and J by 6 bases, with 6 bases between. The CDR3 DNA sequence: TGTGCCAGCAGCCTCCGTCAGACCCAGTACTTC. Translation gives CASSLRQTQYF.

This clone has more than one count but fewer than ten. The rearrangement uses TRBV29-1 and TRBJ2-7; TRBD2 is a possible D gene (5 bases). Germline V gene data show CDR1 as SQVTM and CDR2 as ANQGSEA. The CDR3 totals 14 residues. The V end was cut by 2 bases, the J end by 1 base, with 12 bases between. The CDR3 here is CSVETMTGSYEQYF. The DNA of the CDR3 is TGCAGCGTTGAAACAATGACGGGATCCTACGAGCAGTACTTC.

The gene calls are TRBV7-9 and TRBJ1-4; tentative D call: TRBD1 (5 bases). The CDR3 length is 15 residues. V lost 2 bases and J lost 3, with 10 bases in between. Germline CDR1 SEHNR, CDR2 FQNEAQ (reference sequence). The CDR3 here is CASSLKGQPNEKLFF. The CDR3 DNA reads as TGTGCCAGCAGCTTAAAGGGGCAGCCTAATGAAAAACTGTTTTTT. Filled out from reference TRBV7-9 and TRBJ1-4, the complete variable domain reads DTGVSQNPRHKITKRGQNVTFRCDPISEHNRLYWYRQTLGQGPEFLTYFQNEAQLEKSRLLSDRFSAERPKGSFSTLEIQRTEQGDSAMYLCASSLKGQPNEKLFFGSGTQLSVL.

This clone was seen just once. CDR3 DNA: TGCAGCGTTCTTGGGGACTCCCGAGAGACCCAGTACTTC. It codes for CSVLGDSRETQYF. The gene calls are TRBV29-1 and TRBJ2-5, with D perhaps matching TRBD2 (6 bases). CDR3 length: 13 amino acids. Trimming stripped 5 bases from V and 4 bases from J, with 14 bases between. Looked up from germline, CDR1 is SQVTM and CDR2 is ANQGSEA. The whole variable domain, filled in from reference TRBV29-1 and TRBJ2-5, reads SAVISQKPSRDICQRGTSLTIQCQVDSQVTMMFWYRQQPGQSLTLIATANQGSEATYESGFVIDKFPISRPNLTFSTLTVSNMSPEDSSIYLCSVLGDSRETQYFGPGTRLLVL.

Concerning this clone: This same CDR3 is encoded by further DNA sequences in the sample. V and J are TRBV15 and TRBJ2-1; the D is unclear. This CDR3 has 11 residues. Germline loops: CDR1 LNHNV, CDR2 YYDKDF (reference sequence). V was pared by 4 bases and J by 4 bases, with 2 bases between. The CDR3 nucleotides are TGTGCCACCAGCACTTACAATGAGCAGTTCTTC. It is translated as CATSTYNEQFF.

The genes are TRBV15 and TRBJ2-6; D possibly corresponds to TRBD1 (5 bases). The CDR3 totals 19 residues. Between the trimmed V and J ends, which lost 0 bases and 0 bases, there was a span of 15 bases. Germline values: CDR1 LNHNV, CDR2 YYDKDF (reference sequence). The CDR3 here is CATSRERQLTLSGANVLTF. The DNA of the CDR3 is TGTGCCACCAGCAGAGAAAGACAGTTAACCCTCTCTGGGGCCAACGTCCTGACTTTC.

The V and J genes are TRBV27 and TRBJ2-7; 9 bases fit TRBD1. Germline CDR1 is MNHEY and CDR2 is SMNVEV (reference sequence). The CDR3 has 14 residues. V was pared by 7 bases and J by 1 base, with 5 bases of the junction left unmatched. CDR3 amino acids: CASKSGQGSYEQYF. Written as DNA, the CDR3 is TGTGCCAGCAAGTCGGGACAGGGTTCCTACGAGCAGTACTTC.

The rearrangement joins TRBV5-1 to TRBJ2-2; no firm D call. Looked up from germline, CDR1 is SGHRS and CDR2 is YFSETQ. The CDR3 covers 12 residues. V dropped 0 bases and J dropped 7 bases, with 4 bases sitting between them. Here the CDR3 DNA reads TGCGCCAGCAGCTTGGATCTCGGGGAGCTGTTTTTT. It is translated as CASSLDLGELFF.